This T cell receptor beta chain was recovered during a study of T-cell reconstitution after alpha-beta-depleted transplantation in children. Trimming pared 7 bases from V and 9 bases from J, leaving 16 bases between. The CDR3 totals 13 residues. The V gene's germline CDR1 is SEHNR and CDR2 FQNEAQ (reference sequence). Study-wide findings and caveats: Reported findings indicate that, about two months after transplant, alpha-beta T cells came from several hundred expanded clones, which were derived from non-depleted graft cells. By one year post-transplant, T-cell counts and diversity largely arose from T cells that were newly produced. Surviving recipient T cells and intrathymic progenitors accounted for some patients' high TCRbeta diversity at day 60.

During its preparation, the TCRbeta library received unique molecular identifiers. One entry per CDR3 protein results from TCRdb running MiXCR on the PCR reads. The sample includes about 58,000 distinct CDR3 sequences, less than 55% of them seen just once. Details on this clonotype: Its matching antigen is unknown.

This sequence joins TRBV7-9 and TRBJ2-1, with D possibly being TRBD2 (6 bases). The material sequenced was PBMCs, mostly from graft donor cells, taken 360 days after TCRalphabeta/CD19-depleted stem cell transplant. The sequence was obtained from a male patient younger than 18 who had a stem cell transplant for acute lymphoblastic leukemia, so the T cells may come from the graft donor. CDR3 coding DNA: TGTGCCAGCACTCTCGGGGGAGAGGGTGAGCAGTTCTTC. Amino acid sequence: CASTLGGEGEQFF.